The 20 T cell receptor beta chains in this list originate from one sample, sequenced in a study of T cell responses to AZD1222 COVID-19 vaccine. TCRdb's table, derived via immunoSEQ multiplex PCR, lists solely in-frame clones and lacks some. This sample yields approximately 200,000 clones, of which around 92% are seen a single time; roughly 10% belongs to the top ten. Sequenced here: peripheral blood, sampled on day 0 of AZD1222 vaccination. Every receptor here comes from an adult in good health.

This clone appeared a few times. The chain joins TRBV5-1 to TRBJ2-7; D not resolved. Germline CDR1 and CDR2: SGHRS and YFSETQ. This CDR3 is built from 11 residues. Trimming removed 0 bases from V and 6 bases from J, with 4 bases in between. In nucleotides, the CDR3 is TGCGCCAGCAGCTTGGTAGGCGAGCAGTACTTC. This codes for CASSLVGEQYF.

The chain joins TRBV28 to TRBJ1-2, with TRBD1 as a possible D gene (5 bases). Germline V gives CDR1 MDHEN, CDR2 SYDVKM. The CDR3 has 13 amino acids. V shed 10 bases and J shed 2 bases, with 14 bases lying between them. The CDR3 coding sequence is TGTGCCACCTGGGGAGGGGCGAACTATGGCTACACCTTC. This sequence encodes CATWGGANYGYTF.

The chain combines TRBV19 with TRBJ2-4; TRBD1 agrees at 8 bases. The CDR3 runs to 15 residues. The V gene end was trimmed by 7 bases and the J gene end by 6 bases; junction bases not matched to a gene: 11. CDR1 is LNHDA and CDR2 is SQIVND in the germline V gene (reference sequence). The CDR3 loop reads CASTTGGTGRNIQYF. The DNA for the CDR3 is TGTGCCAGTACCACTGGTGGGACAGGTAGAAACATTCAGTACTTC.

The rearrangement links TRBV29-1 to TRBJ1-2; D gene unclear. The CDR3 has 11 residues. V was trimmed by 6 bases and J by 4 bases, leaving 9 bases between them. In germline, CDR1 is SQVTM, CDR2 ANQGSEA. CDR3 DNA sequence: TGCAGCGTGGAGAAGGTCTATGGCTACACCTTC. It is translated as CSVEKVYGYTF.

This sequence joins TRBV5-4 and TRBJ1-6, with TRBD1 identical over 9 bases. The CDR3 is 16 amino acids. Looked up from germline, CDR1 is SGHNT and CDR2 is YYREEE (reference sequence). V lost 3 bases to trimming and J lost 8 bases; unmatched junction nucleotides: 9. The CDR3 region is CASSYALGQGHSPLHF. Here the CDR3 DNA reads TGTGCCAGCAGCTACGCATTGGGACAGGGTCATTCACCCCTCCACTTT.

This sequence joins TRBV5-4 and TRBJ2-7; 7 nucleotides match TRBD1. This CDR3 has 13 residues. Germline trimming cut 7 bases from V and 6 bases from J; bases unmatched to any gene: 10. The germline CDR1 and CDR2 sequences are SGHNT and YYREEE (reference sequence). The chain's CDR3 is CASGPDRSFEQYF. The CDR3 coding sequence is TGTGCCAGCGGGCCGGACAGGTCTTTCGAGCAGTACTTC.

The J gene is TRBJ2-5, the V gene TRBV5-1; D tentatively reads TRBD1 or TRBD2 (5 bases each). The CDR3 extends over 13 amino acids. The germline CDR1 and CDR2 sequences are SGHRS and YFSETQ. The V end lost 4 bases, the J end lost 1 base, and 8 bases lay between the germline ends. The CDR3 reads CASSKGPQETQYF. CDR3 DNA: TGCGCCAGCAGCAAGGGACCCCAAGAGACCCAGTACTTC. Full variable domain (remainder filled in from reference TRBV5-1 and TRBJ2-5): KAGVTQTPRYLIKTRGQQVTLSCSPISGHRSVSWYQQTPGQGLQFLFEYFSETQRNKGNFPGRFSGRQFSNSRSEMNVSTLELGDSALYLCASSKGPQETQYFGPGTRLLVL.

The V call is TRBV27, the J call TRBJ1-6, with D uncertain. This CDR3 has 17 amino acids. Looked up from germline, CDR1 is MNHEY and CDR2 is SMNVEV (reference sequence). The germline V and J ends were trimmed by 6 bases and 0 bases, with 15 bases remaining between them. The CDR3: CASSPTAISSYNSPLHF. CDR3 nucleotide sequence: TGTGCCAGCAGCCCAACAGCTATTAGCTCCTATAATTCACCCCTCCACTTT.

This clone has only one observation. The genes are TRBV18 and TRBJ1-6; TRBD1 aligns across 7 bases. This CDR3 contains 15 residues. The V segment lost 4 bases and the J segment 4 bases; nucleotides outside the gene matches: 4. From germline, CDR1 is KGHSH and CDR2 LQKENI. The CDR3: CASSQMGQYNSPLHF. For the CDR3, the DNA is TGTGCCAGCTCACAGATGGGACAGTATAATTCACCCCTCCACTTT.

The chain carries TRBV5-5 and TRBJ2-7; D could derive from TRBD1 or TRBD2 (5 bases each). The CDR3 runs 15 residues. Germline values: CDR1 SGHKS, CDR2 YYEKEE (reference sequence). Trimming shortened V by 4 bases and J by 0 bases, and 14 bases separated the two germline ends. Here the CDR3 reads CASSPRDVHSYEQYF. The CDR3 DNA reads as TGTGCCAGCAGCCCACGGGACGTCCACTCCTACGAGCAGTACTTC.

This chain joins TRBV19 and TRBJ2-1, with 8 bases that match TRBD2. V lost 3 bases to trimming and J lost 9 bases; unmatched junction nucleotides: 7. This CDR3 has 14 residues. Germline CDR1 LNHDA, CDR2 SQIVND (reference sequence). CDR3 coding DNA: TGTGCCAGTAGTATGGGACTAGTCCGCAGTGAGCAGTTCTTC. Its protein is CASSMGLVRSEQFF. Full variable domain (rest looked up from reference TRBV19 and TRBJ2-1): DGGITQSPKYLFRKEGQNVTLSCEQNLNHDAMYWYRQDPGQGLRLIYYSQIVNDFQKGDIAEGYSVSREKKESFPLTVTSAQKNPTAFYLCASSMGLVRSEQFFGPGTRLTVL.

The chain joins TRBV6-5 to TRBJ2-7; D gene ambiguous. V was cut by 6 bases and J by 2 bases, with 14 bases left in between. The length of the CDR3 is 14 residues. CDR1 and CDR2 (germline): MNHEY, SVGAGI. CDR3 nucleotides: TGTGCCAGCAGCCTGGTAGGTAGAGCCTACGAGCAGTACTTC. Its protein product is CASSLVGRAYEQYF.

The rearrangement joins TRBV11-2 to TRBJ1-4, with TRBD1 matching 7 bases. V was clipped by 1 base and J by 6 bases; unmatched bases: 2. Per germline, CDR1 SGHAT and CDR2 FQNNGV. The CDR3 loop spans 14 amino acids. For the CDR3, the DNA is TGTGCCAGCAGCTTAGTAGGGGGCCATGAAAAACTGTTTTTT. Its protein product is CASSLVGGHEKLFF.

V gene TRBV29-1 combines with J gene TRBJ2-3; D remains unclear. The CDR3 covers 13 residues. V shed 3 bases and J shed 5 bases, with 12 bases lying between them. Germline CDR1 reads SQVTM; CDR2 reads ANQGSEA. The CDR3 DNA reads TGCAGCGTTGACGGCATAGGTTTAGATACGCAGTATTTT. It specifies CSVDGIGLDTQYF.

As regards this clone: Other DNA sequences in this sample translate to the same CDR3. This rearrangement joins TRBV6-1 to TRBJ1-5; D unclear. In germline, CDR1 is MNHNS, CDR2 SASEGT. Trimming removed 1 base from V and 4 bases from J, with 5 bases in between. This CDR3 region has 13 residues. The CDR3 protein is CASSEGGNQPQHF. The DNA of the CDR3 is TGTGCCAGCAGTGAAGGGGGAAATCAGCCCCAGCATTTT.

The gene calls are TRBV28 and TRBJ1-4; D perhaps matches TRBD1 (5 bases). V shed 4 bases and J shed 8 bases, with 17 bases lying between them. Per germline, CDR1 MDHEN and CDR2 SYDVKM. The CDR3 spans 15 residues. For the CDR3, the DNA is TGTGCCAGCAGTTACAAGGGACGTCCAGGGGAAAAACTGTTTTTT. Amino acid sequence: CASSYKGRPGEKLFF.

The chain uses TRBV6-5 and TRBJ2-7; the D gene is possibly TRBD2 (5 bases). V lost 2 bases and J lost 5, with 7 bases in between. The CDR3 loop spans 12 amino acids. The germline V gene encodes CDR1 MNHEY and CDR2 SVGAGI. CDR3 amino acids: CASSYAGHEQYF. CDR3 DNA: TGTGCCAGCAGTTACGCGGGCCACGAGCAGTACTTC.

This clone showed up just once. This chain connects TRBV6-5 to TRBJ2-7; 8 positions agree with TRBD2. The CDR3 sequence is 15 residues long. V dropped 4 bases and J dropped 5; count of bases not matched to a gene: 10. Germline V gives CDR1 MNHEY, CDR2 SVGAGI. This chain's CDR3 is CASSSVQREFHEQYF. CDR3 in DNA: TGTGCCAGCAGTTCCGTTCAGCGGGAGTTCCACGAGCAGTACTTC.

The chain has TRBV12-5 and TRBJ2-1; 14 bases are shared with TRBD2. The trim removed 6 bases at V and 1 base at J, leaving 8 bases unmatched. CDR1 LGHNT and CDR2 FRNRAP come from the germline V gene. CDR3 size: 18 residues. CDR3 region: CASGGGLAGGLSYNEQFF. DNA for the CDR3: TGTGCTAGTGGGGGTGGACTAGCGGGAGGACTATCCTACAATGAGCAGTTCTTC.

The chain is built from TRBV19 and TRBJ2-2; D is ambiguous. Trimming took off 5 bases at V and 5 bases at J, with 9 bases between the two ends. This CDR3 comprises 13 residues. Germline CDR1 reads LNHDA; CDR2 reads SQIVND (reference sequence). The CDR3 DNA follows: TGTGCCAGTAGTGTTACGACTACCGGGGAGCTGTTTTTT. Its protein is CASSVTTTGELFF.